The T cell receptor (beta chain) under discussion was sequenced for a study of Graves' ophthalmopathy and Graves' hyperthyroidism (dated by TCRdb to between 2017 and 2018). For the study in its entirety: Peripheral blood samples were taken at the time of initial diagnosis, before any treatment was given. The study used signatures of the TCR beta repertoire to tell Graves' ophthalmopathy apart from Graves' hyperthyroidism and to predict which patients would progress to ophthalmopathy. An independent validation cohort comprised about 20 hyperthyroidism patients and some 16 patients who later progressed from hyperthyroidism to ophthalmopathy. In about six hyperthyroidism patients, the T-cell repertoire of thyroid tissue was compared with the T-cell repertoire of blood. To explore V-J signatures distinguishing ophthalmopathy from hyperthyroidism, a discovery set of around 97 patients (43 ophthalmopathy, 55 to 60 stable hyperthyroidism) was enrolled. Once sampling was done, hyperthyroidism patients were given methimazole at a starting dose of 30 mg daily, while ophthalmopathy patients were given high-dose intravenous methylprednisolone. In total, some 130 blood samples were TCR-sequenced: 43 ophthalmopathy, about 75 hyperthyroidism and roughly 17 hyperthyroidism-to-ophthalmopathy patients.

Ophthalmopathy patients were characterized by moderately to severely active disease, a Clinical Activity Score of at least 3, a NOSPECS grade of at least 4, and a disease duration under 3 months. Anyone with other autoimmune diseases, uncontrolled infections, pregnancy or lactation was excluded from the study. Clinical symptoms, serum thyroxine, TRAb, thyroid ultrasound and orbital computed tomography were used for diagnosis. Using Ficoll-Paque density gradient centrifugation, PBMCs were isolated from 9.5 to 10 ml of fresh peripheral blood. Total RNA was extracted with Trizol reagent and quality-checked on an Agilent 2100 Bioanalyzer. To note about this clonotype: What this receptor recognizes is not known. Base qualities are not provided; no much larger clone lies one nucleotide away.

Results and caveats for the whole study, not just this receptor: In cross-validation, the 13-signature model distinguished ophthalmopathy from stable hyperthyroidism with approximately 85% sensitivity and 81.08% specificity, and in the test set the corresponding values were roughly 80% and 76%. Most expanded thyroid clonotypes with a frequency above 0.001 also appeared in blood, which suggests that blood repertoires may reflect the immune response in the thyroid. In validation, the model predicted ophthalmopathy progression with less than 71% sensitivity and 72% to 80% specificity; approximately 12 predicted patients were CT-confirmed with GO in a median of roughly 6.8 months. Sample size was not statistically predetermined, and group allocation was not concealed from the investigators.

Reading from cysteine to phenylalanine, the CDR3 counts 13 amino acids. The DNA shown is the 39-base CDR3, in frame from base 1. V is clipped by 10 bases and J by 10 bases, and the sequence between their germline boundaries is 17 bases long. Sequences SNHLY (CDR1) and FYNNEI (CDR2) are obtained from the germline V gene. For repertoire sequencing, the TCR beta CDR3 regions were amplified from RNA transcripts. The first round of RT-PCR was done with HTBI primers and the Qiagen OneStep RT-PCR kit, and was followed by a second round of multiplex PCR, then size selection and purification. The libraries underwent paired-end sequencing with 100 bp reads on an Illumina HiSeq2000. In the authors' own workflow: Reads were processed with SOAPnuke, discarding reads with adapters, uncalled bases, mean Phred below 15, or no exact constant-primer or identifier match. COPE v1.2.5 was used to merge high-quality paired reads. Clonotypes were defined as unique nucleotide sequences and were aligned to IMGT TRB V, D and J references using MiTCR v1.1. Only V-J combinations with frequency above 0.0001 were analysed, covering approximately 99% of repertoires. For each V-J combination, a TCR clonal expansion and chaos score was defined as F50 clonal expansion divided by the chaos observed in the TCRdist matrix. Features were reduced by Welch's t-statistics and random forest to 10 to 15 V-J combinations, which fed a naive Bayes classifier. The similarity between thyroid and blood repertoires was quantified using the Morisita-Horn index. The raw public reads went through TCRdb reprocessing: fastp at Q25, MiXCR clone calling, in-frame beta chains kept. Rows matching on CDR3 protein sequence are summarized as one entry with the most common DNA and genes. V and J calls and clone size were set by TCRdb, not the authors. The sample yields about 700,000 distinct CDR3 sequences; approximately 40% were counted once. The ten largest clonotypes hold 44% of the sample.

This receptor was identified in an adult man with Graves' ophthalmopathy. The receptor chain draws on TRBV2 and TRBJ1-6; tentative D gene TRBD1, with 6 bases matching. Sequenced: peripheral blood. The base sequence is TGTGCCATCAAGACAGGACTGGGGTCACCCCTCCACTTT. The resulting protein is CAIKTGLGSPLHF.